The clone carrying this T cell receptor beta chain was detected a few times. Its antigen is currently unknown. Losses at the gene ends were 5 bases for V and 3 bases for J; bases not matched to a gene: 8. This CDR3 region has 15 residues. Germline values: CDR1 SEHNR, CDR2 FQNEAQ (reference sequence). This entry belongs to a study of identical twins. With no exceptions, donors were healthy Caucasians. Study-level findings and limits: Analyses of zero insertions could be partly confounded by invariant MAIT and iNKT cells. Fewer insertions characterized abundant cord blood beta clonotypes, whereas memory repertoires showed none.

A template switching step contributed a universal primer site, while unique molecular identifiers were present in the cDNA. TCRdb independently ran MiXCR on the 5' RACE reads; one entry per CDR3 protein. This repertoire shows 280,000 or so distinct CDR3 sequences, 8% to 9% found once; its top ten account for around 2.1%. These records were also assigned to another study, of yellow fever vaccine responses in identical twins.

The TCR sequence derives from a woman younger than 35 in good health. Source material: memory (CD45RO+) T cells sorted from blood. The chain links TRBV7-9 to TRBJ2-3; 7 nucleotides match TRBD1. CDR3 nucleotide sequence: TGTGCCAGCAGCGATGACAGGGTTTTTACAGATACGCAGTATTTT. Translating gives CASSDDRVFTDTQYF.